The 14 T cell receptor beta chains listed next were all sequenced from one sample in a study of T cells in localized non-small cell lung cancer (dated by TCRdb to 2020 to 2022). Library creation used the immunoSEQ multiplex PCR assay. TCRdb limited this immuneACCESS table to in-frame rearrangements with V and J called. A share of clones is missing; checked studies link under half to unresolved V genes, and the rest is unexplained. This sample comprises about 35,000 clones, around 93% of them detected only once. About 2.2% of the sample rests with the top ten. The source was peripheral blood, collected before any cancer treatment. The receptors were gathered from a female donor at least 60 years old with stage I lung adenocarcinoma.

The chain is built from TRBV30 and TRBJ1-4, with D uncertain. Between the trimmed V and J ends, which lost 2 bases and 0 bases, there was a span of 7 bases. This CDR3 region has 14 residues. Germline CDR1 reads GTSNPN; CDR2 reads SVGIG (reference sequence). CDR3 DNA: TGTGCCTGGAGTCGGATGACAACTAATGAAAAACTGTTTTTT. Its protein product is CAWSRMTTNEKLFF.

V and J are TRBV19 and TRBJ2-5, with 8 bases matching TRBD2. V was pared by 9 bases and J by 5 bases, with 11 bases of the junction left unmatched. CDR1 LNHDA and CDR2 SQIVND come from the germline V gene (reference sequence). The CDR3 sequence is 14 residues long. CDR3 bases: TGTGCCAGCAGGACTAGCTCAGGAGGGGAGACCCAGTACTTC. It codes for CASRTSSGGETQYF.

This chain connects TRBV21-1 to TRBJ2-5; the table's D gene call, TRBD1, was not cross checked with the DNA. TRBV21-1 is flagged as a pseudogene. This CDR3 region has 17 residues. The CDR3: CASNRGQDKPAQETQYF. The CDR3 DNA is TGTGCCAGCAATCGGGGACAGGACAAGCCAGCCCAAGAGACCCAGTACTTC.

This clone was detected only once. This rearrangement joins TRBV4-1 to TRBJ1-5, with TRBD1 matching 9 bases. The CDR3 is made up of 15 amino acids. Germline trimming cut 0 bases from V and 5 bases from J; bases unmatched to any gene: 2. Germline V lookup: CDR1 MGHRA, CDR2 YSYEKL. The chain's CDR3 is CASSQEGTGHQPQHF. Here the CDR3 DNA reads TGCGCCAGCAGCCAAGAGGGGACAGGGCATCAGCCCCAGCATTTT.

This sequence joins TRBV7-9 and TRBJ2-3; D may match TRBD1 or TRBD2 (5 bases each). The V end lost 5 bases, the J end lost 0 bases, and 15 bases lay between the germline ends. The germline V gene encodes CDR1 SEHNR and CDR2 FQNEAQ (reference sequence). The CDR3 loop spans 16 amino acids. The CDR3 sequence: CASSGWDLGSTDTQYF. CDR3 sequence (DNA): TGTGCCAGCAGCGGATGGGACCTAGGGAGCACAGATACGCAGTATTTT.

The CDR3, as DNA: TGTGCCAGCAGCCCGGGACAGGGTTATGGCTACACCTTC. Translated: CASSPGQGYGYTF. This chain joins TRBV5-6 and TRBJ1-2; 9 bases match TRBD1. V lost 4 bases to trimming and J lost 5 bases; unmatched junction nucleotides: 3. This CDR3 comprises 13 residues. Germline V CDR1 and CDR2: SGHDT, YYEEEE.

This clone was seen only a few times. The gene calls are TRBV29-1 and TRBJ1-1; 7 bases fit TRBD1. Germline V gene sequence: CDR1 SQVTM, CDR2 ANQGSEA. Germline trimming cut 7 bases from V and 6 bases from J; bases unmatched to any gene: 8. The CDR3 extends over 12 amino acids. The CDR3 DNA reads TGCAGCGACCGACAGGGATGGGCTGAAGCTTTCTTT. Amino acids: CSDRQGWAEAFF.

The genes are TRBV7-8 and TRBJ2-3, with D maybe TRBD1 (5 bases). Germline V gene data show CDR1 as SGHVS and CDR2 as FQNEAQ. Trimming cost V 0 bases and J 0 bases, with 10 bases left between them. This CDR3 contains 16 residues. CDR3 region: CASSLAPRASTDTQYF. Here the CDR3 DNA reads TGTGCCAGCAGCTTAGCTCCCAGGGCAAGCACAGATACGCAGTATTTT.

The chain couples TRBV7-3 to TRBJ1-1, with D uncertain. Germline lookup yields CDR1 SGHTA and CDR2 FQGTGA. The CDR3 sequence is 13 residues long. Trimming removed 3 bases at V and 0 bases at J, with 5 bases between. In nucleotides, the CDR3 is TGTGCCAGCAGCTTTGGTCTGAACACTGAAGCTTTCTTT. It codes for CASSFGLNTEAFF.

This clone has just one count. The V gene is TRBV14, the J gene TRBJ2-4; D is unclear. Germline assignment: CDR1 SGHDN and CDR2 FVKESK. This CDR3 comprises 17 residues. The V end lost 1 base, the J end lost 8 bases, and 21 bases lay between the germline ends. The CDR3: CASSQVNVLGELDIQYF. For the CDR3, the DNA is TGTGCCAGCAGCCAAGTAAATGTTCTCGGTGAGTTGGACATTCAGTACTTC.

The rearrangement uses TRBV5-8 and TRBJ1-2, with D unresolved. The CDR3 loop spans 18 amino acids. In germline, CDR1 is SGHTS, CDR2 YDEGEE. Trimming removed 3 bases from V and 2 bases from J, with 23 bases in between. The CDR3 nucleotides are TGTGCCAGCAGCTCCATTACAGTATCAAGTTCCGGAAACTATGGCTACACCTTC. This encodes CASSSITVSSSGNYGYTF.

V gene TRBV28 combines with J gene TRBJ2-7; D might be TRBD1 (6 bases). Germline CDR1 MDHEN, CDR2 SYDVKM. This CDR3 region has 14 residues. Trimming took off 5 bases at V and 6 bases at J, with 17 bases between the two ends. CDR3 DNA: TGTGCCAGCAGTCGGACCGGGACATTAAGCGAGCAGTACTTC. Amino acids: CASSRTGTLSEQYF.

This chain joins TRBV2 and TRBJ2-1, with 10 bases fitting TRBD2. V was pared by 6 bases and J by 7 bases, with 6 bases of the junction left unmatched. This CDR3 comprises 14 residues. CDR1 is SNHLY, CDR2 FYNNEI, per germline. The CDR3 loop is CASSLSGGPNEQFF. Here the CDR3 DNA reads TGTGCCAGCAGCCTTAGCGGGGGGCCGAATGAGCAGTTCTTC.

The chain employs TRBV11-3 and TRBJ1-1; possible D gene TRBD1, 5 bases. Between the trimmed V and J ends, which lost 0 bases and 9 bases, there was a span of 11 bases. The CDR3 has 13 residues. Germline assignment: CDR1 SGHNT and CDR2 YENEEA. The CDR3 is CASSLDRRAKAFF. The CDR3 nucleotides read TGTGCCAGCAGCTTAGATCGCAGGGCAAAAGCTTTCTTT.